This TCR beta chain was sequenced in a study of blood T cell repertoires in COVID-19. TCRdb's copy holds only in-frame clones and misses some; the assay was immunoSEQ multiplex PCR. The sample lists approximately 280,000 clones; around 89% were seen once. CDR1 and CDR2 from the germline V gene are MNHEY and SVGAGI. V lost 6 bases to trimming and J lost 4 bases; unmatched junction nucleotides: 5. The CDR3 runs 13 residues. The sequenced sample consisted of PBMCs or T cells enriched from blood (not recorded which). The clonotype was recovered from a woman under 30 with acute COVID-19. The chain joins TRBV6-5 to TRBJ1-1; 7 nucleotides agree with TRBD1. The CDR3 region has the DNA TGTGCCAGCAGGCCACAGGGGTCCACTGAAGCTTTCTTT. This codes for CASRPQGSTEAFF.